What follows are 6 T cell receptor beta chains derived from one specimen sequenced in a study of T cell repertoires in cytomegalovirus infection. TCRdb called the reads again in MiXCR, with one record for every CDR3 protein. The repertoire has about 490,000 distinct CDR3 sequences, around a quarter of them found once; the top ten carry 13%. The sample comprised PBMCs. The receptors derive from a human donor in good health (CMV status not recorded). Some clones in this sample may be carry-over from other donors' samples.

The chain is built from TRBV20-1 and TRBJ2-1; TRBD2 matches 8 bases. Germline V gene data show CDR1 as DFQATT and CDR2 as SNEGSKA (reference sequence). J lost 4 bases, V lost 1 base, and 6 bases had no gene match. CDR3 length: 15 residues. The CDR3, as DNA: TGCAGTGCTAGAGGGGGACTAGGGGTGTACAATGAGCAGTTCTTC. It yields the protein CSARGGLGVYNEQFF.

This clonotype was seen more than once but under ten times. The V gene is TRBV12-3 or TRBV12-4, the J gene TRBJ1-3, with 9 bases that match TRBD1. V trimming: 6 bases; J trimming: 2 bases; junction bases outside the gene matches: 2. The CDR3 length is 14 residues. This CDR3 reads CASRRDRAGNTIYF. The CDR3 bases are TGTGCCAGCAGACGGGACAGGGCTGGAAACACCATATATTTT.

V gene TRBV12-3 or TRBV12-4 combines with J gene TRBJ2-6; TRBD1 might be the D (6 bases). The CDR3 is made up of 18 amino acids. V shed 3 bases and J shed 2 bases, with 17 bases lying between them. The CDR3 loop reads CASSFVMGAGAGANVLTF. CDR3 nucleotide sequence: TGTGCCAGCAGTTTCGTAATGGGGGCAGGGGCTGGGGCCAACGTCCTGACTTTC.

The chain carries TRBV5-4 and TRBJ2-3; 16 bases are shared with TRBD2. V trimming: 3 bases; J trimming: 2 bases; junction bases outside the gene matches: 6. The germline gives CDR1 SGHNT, CDR2 YYREEE (reference sequence). The CDR3 loop spans 18 amino acids. CDR3 DNA: TGTGCCAGCAGCTCGCCGGGACTAGCGGGAGGGTACACAGATACGCAGTATTTT. Translation: CASSSPGLAGGYTDTQYF.

This clonotype appeared many times. The chain employs TRBV6-6 and TRBJ2-1; 9 nucleotides line up with TRBD2. Germline CDR1 and CDR2: MNHNY and SVGAGI (reference sequence). V trimming: 7 bases; J trimming: 7 bases; junction bases outside the gene matches: 14. This CDR3 spans 16 amino acids. CDR3 residues: CASNKDSGRGRNEQFF. In DNA, the CDR3 is TGTGCCAGCAATAAAGATAGCGGGAGAGGGAGGAATGAGCAGTTCTTC.

The chain combines TRBV9 with TRBJ2-7; the D is unclear. The CDR3 spans 14 residues. With 0 bases removed from V and 2 bases from J, the gap between germline ends came to 9 bases. The V gene's germline CDR1 is SGDLS and CDR2 YYNGEE. CDR3 residues: CASSVGVGPYEQYF. CDR3 coding DNA: TGTGCCAGCAGCGTAGGAGTAGGGCCCTACGAGCAGTACTTC.